Listed below are T cell receptor beta chains from one sample, sequenced in a study of early T cells in non-severe SARS-CoV-2 infection. TCRdb recomputed calls from the 5' RACE reads with MiXCR, one row per CDR3 protein. The data contain almost 30,000 distinct CDR3 sequences, approximately 6% of them singletons. Sequencing was done on a sample of whole blood. Receptors originate from an adult who was a healthcare worker with PCR-confirmed SARS-CoV-2 infection or an uninfected control (not recorded which). Both conserved end residues are part of each CDR3. Fields, in order: D gene, CDR3 length, J gene, V gene, clone size, CDR3 DNA, CDR3 protein. A D gene is named only where the DNA matches it firmly. Clone sizes are given selectively: once, few, many, or a class where the clone is expanded.

-,12,TRBJ2-3,TRBV20-1,many,TGCAGTGCTAGGTGGGGCGCAGATACGCAGTATTTT,CSARWGADTQYF
TRBD1,16,TRBJ1-4,TRBV7-3,few,TGTGCCAGCAGCTTCTCCTCCGGGACAGCGAAAGAAAAACTGTTTTTT,CASSFSSGTAKEKLFF
-,13,TRBJ2-3,TRBV7-2,many,TGTGCCAGCAGCTTGGGCGTTGGTGGCGCGCAGTATTTT,CASSLGVGGAQYF
-,13,TRBJ1-5,TRBV20-1,many,TGCAGTGCTAGTTGGGGGGCGGGACAGCCCCAGCATTTT,CSASWGAGQPQHF
-,13,TRBJ1-2,TRBV18,many,TGTGCCAGCTCAGAAGTCCAGTTCTATGGCTACACCTTC,CASSEVQFYGYTF
-,15,TRBJ1-4,TRBV13,medium-sized,TGTGCCAGCAGCTTTCGTGGGCAGGGTGATGAAAAACTGTTTTTT,CASSFRGQGDEKLFF
-,14,TRBJ1-1,TRBV9,few,TGTGCCAGCGCGACCCGCGGGGTTGGCACTGAAGCTTTCTTT,CASATRGVGTEAFF
-,13,TRBJ1-5,TRBV6-5,many,TGTGCCAGCAGGCGGGACGGAAATCAGCCCCAGCATTTT,CASRRDGNQPQHF
-,13,TRBJ2-2,TRBV9,many,TGTGCCAGCAGCGTAGAGCGCACCGGGGAGCTGTTTTTT,CASSVERTGELFF
TRBD1,13,TRBJ1-2,TRBV5-4,many,TGTGCCAGCAGCCTGGACAGGGACGGCGACTACACCTTC,CASSLDRDGDYTF
TRBD2,17,TRBJ2-3,TRBV27,many,TGTGCCAGCAGTCCCCTAGCGGGGGGGCCTGGCACAGATACGCAGTATTTT,CASSPLAGGPGTDTQYF
TRBD2,15,TRBJ2-1,TRBV5-1,many,TGCGCCAGCAGCCCCGTGACTAGCGAAGACAATGAGCAGTTCTTC,CASSPVTSEDNEQFF
-,12,TRBJ2-3,TRBV12-3/TRBV12-4,many,TGTGCCAGCAGTTTATCGGGGTCTACGCAGTATTTT,CASSLSGSTQYF
-,14,TRBJ2-7,TRBV3-1,few,TGTGCCAGCAGCCAGACAGGTACTACCTACGAGCAGTACTTC,CASSQTGTTYEQYF
TRBD2,15,TRBJ2-2,TRBV25-1,few,TGTGCCAGCAGTGATGGAGCGGGGGAAACCGGGGAGCTGTTTTTT,CASSDGAGETGELFF
-,15,TRBJ2-4,TRBV5-1,many,TGCGCCAGCAGCTTAGGGGCGAGGAGTGTGGACATTCAGTACTTC,CASSLGARSVDIQYF
TRBD2,17,TRBJ2-3,TRBV6-2/TRBV6-3,many,TGTGCCAGCAGTCTATGGACTAGCGGTACTAGCACAGATACGCAGTATTTT,CASSLWTSGTSTDTQYF
-,14,TRBJ1-2,TRBV7-2,many,TGTGCCAGCAGCCCCGGGACGGCCTTTAGGGGCTACACCTTC,CASSPGTAFRGYTF
TRBD1,14,TRBJ1-5,TRBV29-1,many,TGCAGCGTTCAAACCGGGACAGGGGATCAGCCCCAGCATTTT,CSVQTGTGDQPQHF
-,15,TRBJ2-5,TRBV6-5,many,TGTGCCAGCAGCCGACTCCCGAGGGGACGAGAGACCCAGTACTTC,CASSRLPRGRETQYF
-,18,TRBJ2-3,TRBV24-1,many,TGTGCCACCAGTGATTTAGGCCGGGAGTCGTCTGGGGCAGATACGCAGTATTTT,CATSDLGRESSGADTQYF
-,14,TRBJ2-3,TRBV6-5,many,TGTGCCAGCAGTTACGAGGCCTACACAGATACGCAGTATTTT,CASSYEAYTDTQYF
TRBD1,16,TRBJ1-2,TRBV6-2/TRBV6-3,-,TGTGCCAGCAGAAAGCTTCCGGGACAGGGAATGAATGGCTACACCTTC,CASRKLPGQGMNGYTF
-,13,TRBJ1-1,TRBV5-1,-,TGCGCCAGCAGCTTGGCCCCCTTTTCTGAAGCTTTCTTT,CASSLAPFSEAFF
-,12,TRBJ2-5,TRBV29-1,-,TGCAGCGTTGGTTCCTCACCAGAGACCCAGTACTTC,CSVGSSPETQYF